A selection of T cell receptor beta chains follows, all from one sample in a study of blood T cell repertoires in COVID-19. The protocol was immunoSEQ multiplex PCR, while the TCRdb copy is restricted to in-frame clones and leaves out a portion. The repertoire holds roughly 91,000 clones, with approximately 80% as singletons. The specimen sequenced was peripheral blood. Every receptor here comes from a man in his 70s with acute or convalescent COVID-19. Each CDR3 is given with its conserved first and last residue.

TRBV19	TRBJ2-3	14	CASREGGRGDTQYF
TRBV7-6	TRBJ1-1	15	CASSALEGVGTEAFF
TRBV5-6	TRBJ1-2	15	CASSLGARDSYGYTF
TRBV7-2	TRBJ1-5	14	CASSLFGENQPQHF
TRBV4-1	TRBJ2-1	15	CASSLTGASYNEQFF
TRBV5-8	TRBJ2-1	18	CASSLGGTGSLFYNEQFF
TRBV4-1	TRBJ2-7	14	CASSQTQASYEQYF
TRBV7-9	TRBJ2-5	12	CASNRGRETQYF
TRBV19	TRBJ1-2	15	CASSIEETGVYGYTF
TRBV3-1/TRBV3-2	TRBJ1-2	15	CASSQVNRVGYGYTF
TRBV24-1	TRBJ2-2	18	CATSDSTGSSGNTGELFF
TRBV19	TRBJ2-3	16	CASGHRQGAVTDTQYF
TRBV5-1	TRBJ2-7	14	CASSLDGVPYEQYF
TRBV4-1	TRBJ2-2	15	CASSHSGLTTGELFF
TRBV30	TRBJ2-5	13	CAWDNSGVETQYF
TRBV29-1	TRBJ1-1	11	CSVERGQGAFF
TRBV7-2	TRBJ1-1	13	CASSSGPGAEAFF
TRBV2	TRBJ2-1	12	CASRASGNEQFF
TRBV5-1	TRBJ2-1	15	CASTLGTSSYNEQFF
TRBV4-2	TRBJ2-1	14	CASSVGQGRYEQFF
TRBV5-1	TRBJ2-2	15	CASSLFASNTGELFF
TRBV5-6	TRBJ2-5	13	CASSLTGTETQYF
TRBV7-8	TRBJ1-5	16	CASSLNQGSRNQPQHF
TRBV2	TRBJ1-3	15	CASSEATGSGNTIYF
TRBV19	TRBJ2-5	15	CASSMTGVGQETQYF
TRBV24-1	TRBJ2-3	15	CATSDGLVNTDTQYF
TRBV24-1	TRBJ2-5	15	CATSDRGTAQETQYF
TRBV19	TRBJ1-1	13	CASSDRARTEAFF
TRBV7-3	TRBJ2-1	20	CASSSTGTTSGGASYNEQFF
TRBV9	TRBJ2-3	15	CASSPKGQGTDTQYF
TRBV2	TRBJ1-1	16	CASSELRQGKNTEAFF
TRBV28	TRBJ1-2	12	CASSEANYGYTF
TRBV19	TRBJ1-5	18	CASSIDSPTGTSNQPQHF
TRBV11-2	TRBJ1-1	14	CASRRTDMNTEAFF
TRBV5-1	TRBJ2-3	16	CASTQTSGGTFDTQYF
TRBV5-6	TRBJ2-5	15	CASSFPSGIGETQYF
TRBV28	TRBJ1-2	15	CASSSGTGGIYGYTF
TRBV2	TRBJ2-1	12	CASSRLADEQFF
TRBV7-2	TRBJ1-1	13	CASSWDKNTEAFF
TRBV6-5	TRBJ1-6	15	CASSYFRESNSPLHF
TRBV11-2	TRBJ1-2	15	CASSLTTGGLGGYTF
TRBV7-2	TRBJ2-7	13	CASSSWGDYEQYF
TRBV30	TRBJ2-3	15	CAWSEGGGDTDTQYF
TRBV5-1	TRBJ2-5	16	CASSFNEAGRGETQYF
TRBV25-1	TRBJ1-1	12	CASGDRATEAFF
TRBV7-9	TRBJ1-2	14	CASSLATGDYGYTF
TRBV24-1	TRBJ2-5	15	CATSTGTGGLETQYF
TRBV14	TRBJ1-1	16	CASSNFQGRANTEAFF
TRBV24-1	TRBJ2-3	15	CATSDLAGHTDTQYF
TRBV6-5	TRBJ2-7	12	CASKDSYDEQYF
TRBV5-6	TRBJ2-1	18	CASSLASLAGAFYNEQFF
TRBV5-6	TRBJ1-1	16	CASSPYRPAVNTEAFF
TRBV6-5	TRBJ1-2	16	CASSYSPGLEGYGYTF
TRBV19	TRBJ2-7	12	CASSISGYEQYF